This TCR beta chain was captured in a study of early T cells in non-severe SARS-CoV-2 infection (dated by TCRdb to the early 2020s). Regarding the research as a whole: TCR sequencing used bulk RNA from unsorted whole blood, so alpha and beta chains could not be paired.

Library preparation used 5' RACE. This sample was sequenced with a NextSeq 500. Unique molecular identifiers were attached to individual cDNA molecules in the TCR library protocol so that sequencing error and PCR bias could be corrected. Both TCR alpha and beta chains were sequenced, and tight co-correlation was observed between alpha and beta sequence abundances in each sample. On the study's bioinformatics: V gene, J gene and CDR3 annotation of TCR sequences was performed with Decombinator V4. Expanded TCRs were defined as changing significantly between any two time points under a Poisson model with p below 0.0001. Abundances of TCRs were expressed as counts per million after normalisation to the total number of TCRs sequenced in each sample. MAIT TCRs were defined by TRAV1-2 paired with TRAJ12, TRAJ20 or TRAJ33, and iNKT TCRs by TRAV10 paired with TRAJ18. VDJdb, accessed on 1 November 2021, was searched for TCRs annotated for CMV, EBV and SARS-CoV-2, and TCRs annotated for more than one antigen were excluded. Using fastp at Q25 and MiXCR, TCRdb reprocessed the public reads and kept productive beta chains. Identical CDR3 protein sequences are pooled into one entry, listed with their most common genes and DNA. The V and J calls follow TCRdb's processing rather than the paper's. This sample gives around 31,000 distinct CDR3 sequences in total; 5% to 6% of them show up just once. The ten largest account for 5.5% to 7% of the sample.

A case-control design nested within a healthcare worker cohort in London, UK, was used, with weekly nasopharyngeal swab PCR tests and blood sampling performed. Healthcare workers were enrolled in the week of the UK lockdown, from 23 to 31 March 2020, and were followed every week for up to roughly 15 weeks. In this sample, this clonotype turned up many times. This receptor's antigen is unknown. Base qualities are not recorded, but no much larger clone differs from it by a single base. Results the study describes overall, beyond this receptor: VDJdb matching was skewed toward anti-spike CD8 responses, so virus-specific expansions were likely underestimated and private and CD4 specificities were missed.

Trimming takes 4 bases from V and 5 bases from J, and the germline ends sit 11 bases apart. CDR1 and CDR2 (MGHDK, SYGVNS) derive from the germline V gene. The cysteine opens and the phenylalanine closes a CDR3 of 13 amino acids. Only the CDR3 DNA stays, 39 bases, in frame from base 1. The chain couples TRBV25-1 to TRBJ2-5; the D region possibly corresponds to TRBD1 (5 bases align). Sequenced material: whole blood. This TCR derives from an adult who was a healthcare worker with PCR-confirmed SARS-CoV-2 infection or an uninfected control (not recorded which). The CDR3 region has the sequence CASSVNRLETQYF. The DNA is TGTGCCAGCAGTGTTAACAGGTTGGAGACCCAGTACTTC.